This T cell receptor (beta chain) was observed in a study of T-cell memory formation after mild COVID-19. The study, taken as a whole, reports: Later expanders leaned toward CD4+, whereas clones contracting from day 15 to 85 were balanced CD4/CD8.

The CDR3 spans 16 residues. From germline, CDR1 is SEHNR and CDR2 FQNEAQ (reference sequence). V lost 4 bases, J lost 0 bases, and 6 bases stayed unmatched. TCRdb reprocessed the 5' RACE reads with MiXCR, giving one entry per CDR3 protein. The data hold 550,000 to 600,000 distinct CDR3 sequences, with roughly 17% observed a single time. In its sample, this clonotype was seen a few times. What it recognizes is unknown. The chain carries TRBV7-9 and TRBJ2-3; 8 bases are a match to TRBD1. Sequenced sample: PBMCs or a T cell subset sorted from them (not recorded which). The receptor's source is an adult woman who had mild COVID-19 (a few samples of this study predate the infection). Cell type and time point are not known. CDR3 bases: TGTGCCAGCAGCTCCGGGACAGGAGCTAGCACAGATACGCAGTATTTT. It codes for CASSSGTGASTDTQYF.